A single sample is the source of the 16 T cell receptor beta chains below, sequenced in a study of persistence of HIV-infected CD4 T cells. No antigen is known for these receptors. The stimulus was lysate of CMV-infected fibroblasts, approximately 9.6 ug/mL. CD40L-negative CD69-negative CD45RO-high memory CD4+ T cells were sorted as populations depleted of antigen-responding cells. The libraries were made with immunoSEQ version 4 in survey mode. Using immunoSEQ multiplex PCR, the repertoire was profiled, and TCRdb retains in-frame clones only, with some absent. This sample has 25,000 to 35,000 clones, with approximately 82% found just once. The sample was CD4+ T cells sorted from PBMCs after approximately 19-hour stimulation, taken from a patient who received antiretroviral therapy. These receptors originate from an adult man with HIV who was CMV-seropositive.

V usage is TRBV6-9 and J usage is TRBJ1-1, with no clear D. From germline, CDR1 is MNHGY and CDR2 SVAAGI. This CDR3 has 13 residues. Trimming removed 3 bases at V and 1 base at J, with 6 bases between. Here the CDR3 reads CASSYGENTEAFF. The CDR3 nucleotides are TGTGCCAGCAGTTACGGGGAGAACACTGAAGCTTTCTTT.

A single count supports this clone. The V call is TRBV4-2, the J call TRBJ2-7; tentative D call: TRBD1 (6 bases). Trimming stripped 2 bases from V and 3 bases from J, with 14 bases between. CDR1 is LGHNA and CDR2 is YNFKEQ in the germline V gene. The CDR3 loop spans 15 amino acids. The CDR3 nucleotides are TGTGCCAGCAGCCAACAGGGGTCTAGCCTCTACGAGCAGTACTTC. This sequence encodes CASSQQGSSLYEQYF.

The chain uses TRBV16 and TRBJ1-2; the match to TRBD1 covers 11 bases. V shed 2 bases, J shed 4 bases, and the junction held 0 bases outside the gene matches. The CDR3 has 14 amino acids. Germline V gene lookup returns CDR1 KGHSY and CDR2 FQNENV. In DNA, the CDR3 is TGTGCCAGCAGCCAAGGGACAGGGGGCTATGGCTACACCTTC. Its protein is CASSQGTGGYGYTF.

The chain employs TRBV24-1 and TRBJ1-2; no definite D call. V lost 5 bases and J 3 bases, leaving 12 bases between the germline ends. Germline lookup yields CDR1 KGHDR and CDR2 SFDVKD. The CDR3 sequence is 14 residues long. This CDR3 reads CATSGGAGDYGYTF. The CDR3 DNA follows: TGTGCCACCAGTGGGGGTGCAGGCGACTATGGCTACACCTTC.

The chain uses TRBV10-3 and TRBJ1-2, with D possibly matching TRBD1 (5 bases). Germline CDR1 and CDR2: ENHRY and SYGVKD. The CDR3 contains 13 residues. V was trimmed by 3 bases and J by 0 bases, leaving 5 bases between them. CDR3 DNA sequence: TGTGCCATCAGTGAACAGGCTAACTATGGCTACACCTTC. It translates to CAISEQANYGYTF.

The chain combines TRBV6-5 with TRBJ1-4; perhaps TRBD1 as D (5 bases). Trimming removed 2 bases from V and 2 bases from J, with 6 bases in between. The CDR3 contains 14 residues. Germline V gives CDR1 MNHEY, CDR2 SVGAGI. CDR3 nucleotide sequence: TGTGCCAGCAGTTACCAGGGTACTAATGAAAAACTGTTTTTT. The encoded protein is CASSYQGTNEKLFF.

The chain couples TRBV3-1 (or the pseudogene TRBV3-2) to TRBJ1-6; no firm D call. Looked up from germline, CDR1 is LGHDT and CDR2 is YNNKEL (reference sequence). This CDR3 has 16 amino acids. The V end was cut by 4 bases, the J end by 0 bases, with 10 bases between. This CDR3 is CASSLVSSSYNSPLHF. The CDR3 DNA sequence: TGTGCCAGCAGCCTTGTCAGTAGCTCCTATAATTCACCCCTCCACTTT.

This chain connects TRBV7-2 to TRBJ1-2; D is possibly TRBD1 (5 bases). Germline values: CDR1 SGHTA, CDR2 FQGNSA. The CDR3 runs to 18 residues. V was shortened by 1 base and J by 1 base, with 19 bases between the two germline ends. CDR3 protein: CASSLVVRDPLNNYGYTF. The CDR3, as DNA: TGTGCCAGCAGCTTAGTAGTCCGGGACCCCCTGAATAACTATGGCTACACCTTC.

This chain uses TRBV9 with TRBJ2-4, with 7 bases that match TRBD2. Trimming cost V 3 bases and J 3 bases; bases outside gene matches: 3. Germline values: CDR1 SGDLS, CDR2 YYNGEE. The length of the CDR3 is 14 residues. The CDR3 bases are TGTGCCAGCAGCGAGCGGGACTTCAAAAACATTCAGTACTTC. This sequence encodes CASSERDFKNIQYF.

The chain recombines TRBV6-5 with TRBJ2-3, with TRBD1 identical over 8 bases. Germline CDR1 is MNHEY and CDR2 is SVGAGI. CDR3 size: 15 residues. The J segment lost 4 bases and the V segment lost 4 bases, leaving 7 bases of the junction unmatched. The CDR3 sequence: CASSSRTGIADTQYF. For the CDR3, the DNA is TGTGCCAGCAGTTCTCGGACAGGGATCGCAGATACGCAGTATTTT.

The rearrangement links TRBV27 to TRBJ2-6; 11 nucleotides line up with TRBD1. V lost 5 bases, J lost 1 base, and 4 bases stayed unmatched. The germline V gene has CDR1 MNHEY and CDR2 SMNVEV (reference sequence). This CDR3 spans 17 amino acids. The CDR3 sequence is CASSAGQGASGANVLTF. In nucleotides, the CDR3 is TGTGCCAGCAGTGCCGGACAGGGGGCATCTGGGGCCAACGTCCTGACTTTC. The full variable domain, with the rest looked up from reference TRBV27 and TRBJ2-6, is EAQVTQNPRYLITVTGKKLTVTCSQNMNHEYMSWYRQDPGLGLRQIYYSMNVEVTDKGDVPEGYKVSRKEKRNFPLILESPSPNQTSLYFCASSAGQGASGANVLTFGAGSRLTVL.

This chain uses TRBV10-1 with TRBJ2-3; D might be TRBD1 or TRBD2, each matching 5 bases. The CDR3 is made up of 15 amino acids. The germline CDR1 and CDR2 sequences are WNHNN and SYGVQD (reference sequence). Trimming took 4 bases from V and 2 from J, leaving 13 bases between them. The DNA of the CDR3 is TGCGCCAGCAGTGCGGGGACCAAAAACACAGATACGCAGTATTTT. It codes for CASSAGTKNTDTQYF.

J is TRBJ2-2 and V is TRBV10-1; a weak D match, TRBD1 (6 bases). The V end lost 6 bases, the J end lost 2 bases, and 10 bases lay between the germline ends. The CDR3 has 14 amino acids. Germline assignment: CDR1 WNHNN and CDR2 SYGVQD (reference sequence). CDR3 sequence: CASRRDTNTGELFF. CDR3 nucleotide sequence: TGCGCCAGCAGGAGGGACACCAACACCGGGGAGCTGTTTTTT.

This chain links TRBV7-9 with TRBJ2-2; 8 positions match TRBD1. The germline V gene encodes CDR1 SEHNR and CDR2 FQNEAQ (reference sequence). V shed 5 bases, J shed 5 bases, and the junction held 10 bases outside the gene matches. The CDR3 extends over 16 amino acids. This CDR3 reads CASSQPGQGVTGELFF. The CDR3 nucleotides are TGTGCCAGCAGCCAACCCGGACAGGGAGTTACCGGGGAGCTGTTTTTT.

This clone was seen more than once but under ten times. V usage is TRBV7-2 and J usage is TRBJ2-7; D may be TRBD1 (5 bases). With 3 bases removed from V and 3 bases from J, the gap between germline ends came to 9 bases. CDR1 is SGHTA, CDR2 FQGNSA, per germline. CDR3 size: 13 residues. CDR3 protein: CASSFTGNYEQYF. In DNA form, the CDR3 reads TGTGCCAGCAGCTTTACAGGAAACTACGAGCAGTACTTC.

Written as DNA, the CDR3 is TGTGCCAGCAGCTTTGTAGGACAGGGCCCAAGCTCCTACAATGAGCAGTTCTTC. This encodes CASSFVGQGPSSYNEQFF. V is TRBV5-5 and J is TRBJ2-1; 8 positions match TRBD1. CDR1 is SGHKS, CDR2 YYEKEE, per germline (reference sequence). J lost 0 bases, V lost 2 bases, and 10 bases had no gene match. This CDR3 comprises 18 residues.